Following are 15 T cell receptor beta chains from one sample sequenced in a study of blood T cell repertoires in COVID-19. Profiling relied on immunoSEQ multiplex PCR, and the TCRdb table lists in-frame clones only, not all of them. The sample lists about 220,000 clones, approximately 78% occurring once. The sequencing input was peripheral blood. These receptors came from a woman in her seventies with COVID-19, enrolled during active disease.

The chain is built from TRBV3-1 (or the pseudogene TRBV3-2) and TRBJ2-5; 8 bases agree with TRBD1. The CDR3 contains 15 residues. V was pared by 7 bases and J by 3 bases, with 10 bases of the junction left unmatched. Germline CDR1 is LGHDT and CDR2 is YNNKEL (reference sequence). Here the CDR3 reads CASKTGGLRKETQYF. DNA for the CDR3: TGTGCCAGCAAAACAGGGGGATTAAGGAAAGAGACCCAGTACTTC.

The chain couples TRBV11-3 to TRBJ2-1; D call uncertain. This CDR3 comprises 18 residues. The V end was cut by 0 bases, the J end by 3 bases, with 18 bases between. Germline CDR1 and CDR2: SGHNT and YENEEA. The CDR3: CASSLDLSLPPNYNEQFF. The CDR3 DNA is TGTGCCAGCAGCTTAGATCTTTCTCTTCCGCCTAACTACAATGAGCAGTTCTTC.

This clone was found once. J is TRBJ2-7 and V is TRBV6-5; 8 bases align to TRBD1. Germline-derived CDR1 and CDR2 are MNHEY and SVGAGI. The J segment lost 3 bases and the V segment lost 7 bases, leaving 2 bases of the junction unmatched. The CDR3 consists of 12 residues. Here the CDR3 DNA reads TGTGCCAGCAAGACAGGGGTCTACGAGCAGTACTTC. Amino acid sequence: CASKTGVYEQYF.

The gene calls are TRBV7-2 and TRBJ1-1; D gene unclear. The V gene's germline CDR1 is SGHTA and CDR2 FQGNSA. The germline V and J ends were trimmed by 5 bases and 0 bases, with 13 bases remaining between them. This CDR3 region has 15 residues. For the CDR3, the DNA is TGTGCCAGCAGCCCGCGCGCAACGATGAACACTGAAGCTTTCTTT. Translated: CASSPRATMNTEAFF. Combining the CDR3 with reference TRBV7-2 and TRBJ1-1 gives the whole variable domain GAGVSQSPSNKVTEKGKDVELRCDPISGHTALYWYRQSLGQGLEFLIYFQGNSAPDKSGLPSDRFSAERTGGSVSTLTIQRTQQEDSAVYLCASSPRATMNTEAFFGQGTRLTVV.

The rearrangement joins TRBV27 to TRBJ1-6; D unclear. V lost 6 bases, J lost 4 bases, and 10 bases lay in between. This CDR3 spans 14 amino acids. CDR1 and CDR2 (germline): MNHEY, SMNVEV (reference sequence). The CDR3 sequence is CASSLRSYNSPLHF. In DNA, the CDR3 is TGTGCCAGCAGCCTACGGAGTTATAATTCACCCCTCCACTTT.

This chain links TRBV7-2 with TRBJ2-7; 9 bases map to TRBD1. The trim removed 5 bases at V and 5 bases at J, leaving 4 bases unmatched. CDR3 length: 13 amino acids. CDR1 and CDR2 (germline): SGHTA, FQGNSA. The CDR3 bases are TGTGCCAGCAGCCCAGACAGGGGGGACGAGCAGTACTTC. This sequence encodes CASSPDRGDEQYF.

The genes are TRBV2 and TRBJ1-1, with TRBD1 matching over 7 bases. Trimming at V came to 2 bases and at J to 0 bases, leaving 6 bases not matched to a gene. The CDR3 consists of 16 residues. From germline, CDR1 is SNHLY and CDR2 FYNNEI. The CDR3 here is CASSEWAGGMNTEAFF. Written as DNA, the CDR3 is TGTGCCAGCAGTGAATGGGCAGGGGGTATGAACACTGAAGCTTTCTTT.

The chain links TRBV6-2 or TRBV6-3 to TRBJ2-1; 13 positions agree with TRBD2. Germline loops: CDR1 MNHEY, CDR2 SVGEGT. CDR3 size: 16 residues. Trimming took 2 bases from V and 5 from J; bases not matched to a gene: 3. The CDR3 reads CASSYVGLAGNNEQFF. The DNA of the CDR3 is TGTGCCAGCAGTTACGTGGGACTAGCGGGAAACAATGAGCAGTTCTTC.

V gene TRBV18 combines with J gene TRBJ2-7; 8 bases are shared with TRBD1. Germline-derived CDR1 and CDR2 are KGHSH and LQKENI. The V segment lost 8 bases and the J segment 5 bases; nucleotides outside the gene matches: 5. The CDR3 contains 12 residues. The CDR3 region has the DNA TGTGCCAGCACCCCAGGGGGCAACGAGCAGTACTTC. Translated, it gives CASTPGGNEQYF. Variable domain in full (rest from reference TRBV18 and TRBJ2-7): NAGVMQNPRHLVRRRGQEARLRCSPMKGHSHVYWYRQLPEEGLKFMVYLQKENIIDESGMPKERFSAEFPKEGPSILRIQQVVRGDSAAYFCASTPGGNEQYFGPGTRLTVT.

The CDR3 DNA is TGTGCCAGCAGCTTAAAAGGGGTCCCCGCCTACGAGCAGTACTTC. This codes for CASSLKGVPAYEQYF. The rearrangement links TRBV5-4 to TRBJ2-7; D might be TRBD1 (5 bases). With 2 bases removed from V and 2 bases from J, the gap between germline ends came to 14 bases. The CDR3 contains 15 residues. Germline CDR1 and CDR2: SGHNT and YYREEE (reference sequence).

The chain uses TRBV18 and TRBJ1-4; D unresolved. V was clipped by 3 bases and J by 6 bases, with 8 bases between them. This CDR3 comprises 13 residues. Germline loops: CDR1 KGHSH, CDR2 LQKENI. The CDR3 here is CASSPQVHEKLFF. The DNA for the CDR3 is TGTGCCAGCTCACCCCAGGTCCATGAAAAACTGTTTTTT.

V is TRBV5-1 and J is TRBJ2-1; unclear D gene. The CDR3 has 15 amino acids. Germline-derived CDR1 and CDR2 are SGHRS and YFSETQ. V was pared by 2 bases and J by 0 bases, with 9 bases between. The CDR3 protein is CASSFTSSSYNEQFF. CDR3 sequence (DNA): TGCGCCAGCAGCTTTACGTCGAGCTCCTACAATGAGCAGTTCTTC. The full variable domain, completed using reference TRBV5-1 and TRBJ2-1, is KAGVTQTPRYLIKTRGQQVTLSCSPISGHRSVSWYQQTPGQGLQFLFEYFSETQRNKGNFPGRFSGRQFSNSRSEMNVSTLELGDSALYLCASSFTSSSYNEQFFGPGTRLTVL.

This sequence joins TRBV3-1 (or the pseudogene TRBV3-2) and TRBJ2-2; 7 bases are a match to TRBD2. The CDR3 sequence is 18 residues long. Trimming took 1 base from V and 0 from J; bases not matched to a gene: 8. Germline CDR1 reads LGHDT; CDR2 reads YNNKEL (reference sequence). CDR3 nucleotide sequence: TGTGCCAGCAGCCAAGGGCGATCCGGGACTACGAACACCGGGGAGCTGTTTTTT. Protein sequence: CASSQGRSGTTNTGELFF.

The genes are TRBV28 and TRBJ2-7; 8 bases agree with TRBD2. CDR1 and CDR2 (germline): MDHEN, SYDVKM. With 5 bases clipped from V and 5 bases from J, the junction kept 8 bases outside the gene matches. CDR3 size: 14 residues. The CDR3 region is CASSRTGLVDEQYF. The CDR3, as DNA: TGTGCCAGCAGTCGAACGGGACTAGTAGACGAGCAGTACTTC. The variable domain in full, completed from reference TRBV28 and TRBJ2-7, reads DVKVTQSSRYLVKRTGEKVFLECVQDMDHENMFWYRQDPGLGLRLIYFSYDVKMKEKGDIPEGYSVSREKKERFSLILESASTNQTSMYLCASSRTGLVDEQYFGPGTRLTVT.

The chain employs TRBV5-1 and TRBJ2-3; 10 bases line up with TRBD2. CDR3 length equals 17 residues. From germline, CDR1 is SGHRS and CDR2 YFSETQ. Trimming took 4 bases from V and 0 from J; bases not matched to a gene: 8. The DNA for the CDR3 is TGCGCCAGCAGCCCTGGACTAGCGGTAGCTAGCACAGATACGCAGTATTTT. As protein: CASSPGLAVASTDTQYF.